This TCR beta chain was recovered during a study of T cells after yellow fever vaccination. Study at large: For low cell numbers, libraries were made with SMART-Seq v4 Ultra Low Input.

The V gene's germline CDR1 is LGHNA and CDR2 YNFKEQ. The germline V and J ends were trimmed by 2 bases and 0 bases, with 11 bases remaining between them. This CDR3 region has 16 residues. Concerning this clonotype: Its matching antigen is unknown.

TCRdb re-called the 5' RACE reads with MiXCR, one entry per CDR3 protein. Among some 240,000 distinct CDR3 sequences listed, around 5.3% were seen once. Whole-study results and caveats: Post-booster reappearance was seen for most primary-vaccination clones (roughly 96% CD4, 88% CD8).

This specimen consisted of CD4+ T cells sorted from PBMCs, obtained on the day of the yellow fever booster vaccination. V is TRBV4-2 and J is TRBJ1-3; perhaps TRBD1 as D (6 bases). This TCR was recovered from a man aged 18 to 29 who received the YFV17D yellow fever vaccine. DNA for the CDR3: TGTGCCAGCAGCCAAACGGACAGAGACTCTGGAAACACCATATATTTT. Its translation is CASSQTDRDSGNTIYF.